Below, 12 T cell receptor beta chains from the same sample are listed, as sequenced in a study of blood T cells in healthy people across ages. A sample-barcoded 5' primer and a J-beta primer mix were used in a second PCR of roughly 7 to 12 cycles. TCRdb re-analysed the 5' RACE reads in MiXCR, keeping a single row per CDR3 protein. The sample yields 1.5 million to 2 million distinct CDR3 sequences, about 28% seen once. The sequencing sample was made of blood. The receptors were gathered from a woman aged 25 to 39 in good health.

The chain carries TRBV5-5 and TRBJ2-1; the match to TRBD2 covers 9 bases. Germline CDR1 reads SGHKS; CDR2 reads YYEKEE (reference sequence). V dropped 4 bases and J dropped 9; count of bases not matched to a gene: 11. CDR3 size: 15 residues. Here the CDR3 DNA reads TGTGCCAGCAGCGCACTAGCGGGTCCTGAGGGTGAGCAGTTCTTC. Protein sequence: CASSALAGPEGEQFF.

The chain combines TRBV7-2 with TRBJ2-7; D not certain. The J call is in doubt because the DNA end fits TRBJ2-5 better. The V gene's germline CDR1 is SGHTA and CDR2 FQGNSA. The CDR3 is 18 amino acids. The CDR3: CASSASFRVRVSEETQYF. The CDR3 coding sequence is TGTGCCAGCAGCGCATCATTTAGGGTTCGGGTCTCGGAGGAGACCCAGTACTTC.

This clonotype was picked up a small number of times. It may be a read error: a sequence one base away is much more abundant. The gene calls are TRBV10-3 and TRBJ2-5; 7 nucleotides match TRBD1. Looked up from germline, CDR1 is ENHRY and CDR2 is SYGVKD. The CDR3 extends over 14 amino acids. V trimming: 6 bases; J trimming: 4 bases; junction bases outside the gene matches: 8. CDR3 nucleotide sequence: TGTGCCATCAGGGACCCTAACAGGGGAGAGACCCAGTACTTC. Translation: CAIRDPNRGETQYF.

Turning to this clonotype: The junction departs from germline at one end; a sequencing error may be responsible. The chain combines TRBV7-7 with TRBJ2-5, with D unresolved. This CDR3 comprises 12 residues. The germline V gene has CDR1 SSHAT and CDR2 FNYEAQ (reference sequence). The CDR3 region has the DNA TGTACCAGCAGCTCCGGAACAGAGACCCAGTACTTC. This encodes CTSSSGTETQYF.

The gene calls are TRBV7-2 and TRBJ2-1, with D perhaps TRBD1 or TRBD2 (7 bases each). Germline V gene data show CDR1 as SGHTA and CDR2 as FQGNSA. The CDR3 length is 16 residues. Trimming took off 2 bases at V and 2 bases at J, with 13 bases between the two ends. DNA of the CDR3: TGTGCCAGCAGCTTAAGAGCGGGACAGCCCTACAATGAGCAGTTCTTC. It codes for CASSLRAGQPYNEQFF.

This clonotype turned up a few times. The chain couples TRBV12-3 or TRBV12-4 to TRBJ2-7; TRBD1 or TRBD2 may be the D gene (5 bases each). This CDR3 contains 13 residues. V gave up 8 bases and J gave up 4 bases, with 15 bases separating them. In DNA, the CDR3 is TGTGCCAGCCGGGACGGGGTAAGGTACGAGCAGTACTTC. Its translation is CASRDGVRYEQYF.

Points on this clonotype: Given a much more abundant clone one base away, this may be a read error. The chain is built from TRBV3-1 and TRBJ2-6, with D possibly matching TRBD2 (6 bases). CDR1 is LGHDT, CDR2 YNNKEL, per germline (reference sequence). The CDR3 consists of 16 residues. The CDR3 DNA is TGTGCCAGCAGCCAAGAAGGGGACTCTGGGGCCAACGTCCGGACTTTC. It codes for CASSQEGDSGANVRTF.

The CDR3 nucleotides are TGTGCCATCAGTGAAATGCGTGAGCGGGAGGAGTTCTTC. It specifies CAISEMREREEFF. The chain links TRBV10-3 to TRBJ2-1; the match to TRBD2 covers 9 bases. The ends lost 3 bases at V and 14 bases at J; junction bases unmatched: 8. Germline lookup yields CDR1 ENHRY and CDR2 SYGVKD. The CDR3 runs 13 residues.

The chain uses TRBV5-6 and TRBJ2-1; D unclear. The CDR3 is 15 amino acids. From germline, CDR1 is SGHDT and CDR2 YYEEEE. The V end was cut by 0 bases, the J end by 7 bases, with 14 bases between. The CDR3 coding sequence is TGTGCCAGCAGCTTGGCCGGCGGAGTAAAAAATGAGCAGTTCTTC. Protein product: CASSLAGGVKNEQFF.

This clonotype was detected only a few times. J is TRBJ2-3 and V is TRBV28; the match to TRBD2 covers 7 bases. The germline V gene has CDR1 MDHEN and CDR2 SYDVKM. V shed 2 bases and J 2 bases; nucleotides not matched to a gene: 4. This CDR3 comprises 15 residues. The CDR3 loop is CASSLAGVITDTQYF. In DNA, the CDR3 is TGTGCCAGCAGTTTAGCGGGGGTAATCACAGATACGCAGTATTTT.

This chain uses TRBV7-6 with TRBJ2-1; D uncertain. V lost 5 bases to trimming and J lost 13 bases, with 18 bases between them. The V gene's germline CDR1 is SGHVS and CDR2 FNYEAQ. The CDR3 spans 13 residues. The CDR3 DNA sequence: TGTGCCAGCAGCCCGGCTTCTAGGAAAGGACAGTTCTTC. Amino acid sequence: CASSPASRKGQFF.

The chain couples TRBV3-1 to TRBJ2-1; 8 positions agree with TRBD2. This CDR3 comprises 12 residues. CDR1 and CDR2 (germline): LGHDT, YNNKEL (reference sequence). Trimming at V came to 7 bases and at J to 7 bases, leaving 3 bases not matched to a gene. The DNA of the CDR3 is TGTGCCAGCAACATAGCGGGAAATGAGCAGTTCTTC. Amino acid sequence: CASNIAGNEQFF.